What follows are 8 T cell receptor beta chains derived from one specimen sequenced in a study of neurological immune-mediated disorders. TCRdb recomputed calls from the 5' RACE reads with MiXCR, one row per CDR3 protein. The table records some 55,000 distinct CDR3 sequences, about 8% of them present only once. The sample's time point: longitudinal time-point 3. The source material was PBMCs. Receptors were obtained from a woman aged 35 to 49 in good health.

In this sample, this clonotype turned up many times. This sequence joins TRBV6-2 or TRBV6-3 and TRBJ1-1; D is uncertain. In germline, CDR1 is MNHEY, CDR2 SVGEGT. The V gene lost 0 bases and the J gene lost 8 bases, with 7 bases spanning the gap. The CDR3 is made up of 12 amino acids. The CDR3 nucleotides read TGTGCCAGCAGTTACTCTTCCTCAGAAGCTTTCTTT. Amino acid sequence: CASSYSSSEAFF.

This clonotype was counted at least ten times. The chain carries TRBV20-1 and TRBJ1-5; tentative D call: TRBD1 (5 bases). V dropped 3 bases and J dropped 7 bases, with 31 bases sitting between them. This CDR3 contains 19 residues. Germline V gene lookup returns CDR1 DFQATT and CDR2 SNEGSKA (reference sequence). The CDR3 sequence: CSASSGSGGGLVAGQPQHF. The CDR3 DNA is TGCAGTGCTAGTTCAGGGAGTGGCGGGGGTTTGGTGGCCGGCCAGCCCCAGCATTTT.

The sample holds many counts of this clonotype. V and J are TRBV15 and TRBJ1-3, with D unresolved. The V gene lost 4 bases and the J gene lost 0 bases, with 10 bases spanning the gap. Germline-derived CDR1 and CDR2 are LNHNV and YYDKDF (reference sequence). The CDR3 covers 15 residues. The CDR3 DNA reads TGTGCCACCAGCATAACACTTTCCTCTGGAAACACCATATATTTT. This translates into CATSITLSSGNTIYF.

This clonotype came up many times. The gene calls are TRBV5-1 and TRBJ1-3; no definite D call. V lost 3 bases, J lost 0 bases, and 7 bases lay in between. This CDR3 spans 14 amino acids. The germline gives CDR1 SGHRS, CDR2 YFSETQ. The CDR3 loop reads CASSSRDSGNTIYF. CDR3 in DNA: TGCGCCAGCAGCTCGAGGGACTCTGGAAACACCATATATTTT.

There are many counts of this clonotype. This chain uses TRBV25-1 with TRBJ1-1; the match to TRBD1 covers 7 bases. CDR1 is MGHDK, CDR2 SYGVNS, per germline. J was trimmed by 1 base and V by 5 bases; bases with no gene match: 1. The CDR3 is 13 amino acids. Here the CDR3 reads CASSRQGNTEAFF. The CDR3 DNA sequence: TGTGCCAGCAGTAGACAGGGGAACACTGAAGCTTTCTTT.

This clonotype was picked up many times. The chain is built from TRBV6-5 and TRBJ2-1; D is possibly TRBD2 (5 bases). Germline lookup yields CDR1 MNHEY and CDR2 SVGAGI. This CDR3 region has 13 residues. With 4 bases removed from V and 9 bases from J, the gap between germline ends came to 13 bases. CDR3 residues: CASSSFGSSEQFF. The CDR3, as DNA: TGTGCCAGCAGTTCTTTTGGGAGCAGTGAGCAGTTCTTC.

In its sample, this clonotype was seen many times. V usage is TRBV24-1 and J usage is TRBJ1-4; D gene uncertain. CDR3 size: 12 residues. Trimming took 5 bases from V and 12 from J, leaving 12 bases between them. Germline V gene sequence: CDR1 KGHDR, CDR2 SFDVKD. DNA for the CDR3: TGTGCCACCAGTGGTGGGGAGGGCGAACTGTTTTTT. It yields the protein CATSGGEGELFF.

In its sample, this clonotype was seen many times. The CDR3 DNA is TGTGCCAGCAGTTACCAGGGGTTGATCCACGAGCAGTACTTC. Encoded protein: CASSYQGLIHEQYF. The chain has TRBV6-2 or TRBV6-3 and TRBJ2-7; a weak D match, TRBD1 (6 bases). Between the trimmed V and J ends, which lost 2 bases and 5 bases, there was a span of 13 bases. The CDR3 length is 14 residues. Germline V lookup: CDR1 MNHEY, CDR2 SVGEGT.